This T cell receptor beta chain came from a study of T cell repertoires in cytomegalovirus infection. The overall study: From public TCR beta signatures came an indication of both CMV infection and matching HLA type.

On this clonotype: The antigen is undetermined.

TCRdb reanalysed the reads using MiXCR and keeps one entry per CDR3 protein. There are roughly 120,000 distinct CDR3 sequences in the sample; 25% to 35% occur only once, and about 81% lies in the top ten. The material sequenced was CD8+ T cells from cultured PBMCs, taken from culture after CMV antigen stimulation. The sequence was obtained from a human donor in good health (CMV status not recorded). Some clones in this sample may be carry-over from other donors' samples.

The chain's CDR3 is CSAVLASGTDTQYF. The CDR3 region has the DNA TGCAGTGCCGTACTAGCGTCAGGAACAGATACGCAGTATTTT. The rearrangement links TRBV20-1 to TRBJ2-3; 7 nucleotides match TRBD2. The CDR3 sequence is 14 residues long. In germline, CDR1 is DFQATT, CDR2 SNEGSKA (reference sequence). V trimming: 6 bases; J trimming: 3 bases; junction bases outside the gene matches: 9.